These 3 T cell receptor beta chains share one sample of origin, sequenced in a study of T-cell reconstitution after alpha-beta-depleted transplantation in children. Unique molecular identifiers were incorporated into the prepared TCRbeta library. TCRdb redid the calling of the PCR reads with MiXCR, one entry per CDR3 protein. The sample consists of 200,000 to 300,000 distinct CDR3 sequences, more than 20% of them appearing once. Sequencing was performed on PBMCs, taken before TCRalphabeta/CD19-depleted stem cell transplant. Source of these receptors: a girl aged 2 to 10 with Fanconi anemia, due to receive a stem cell transplant.

This clonotype turned up a few times. A much larger clone sits a single nucleotide away, making a read error possible. The rearrangement uses TRBV3-1 and TRBJ2-1, with TRBD2 matching over 15 bases. Germline V gene sequence: CDR1 LGHDT, CDR2 YNNKEL (reference sequence). This CDR3 region has 18 residues. The DNA of the CDR3 is TGTACCAGCAGACGGGGACTAGCGGGAGGTACGTCCTACAATGAGCGGTTCTTC. It encodes CTSRRGLAGGTSYNERFF.

The V and J genes are TRBV20-1 and TRBJ2-1; 10 bases agree with TRBD2. CDR3 length: 15 residues. Trimming cost V 0 bases and J 9 bases; bases outside gene matches: 8. The germline gives CDR1 DFQATT, CDR2 SNEGSKA (reference sequence). CDR3 sequence: CSAREELAGGSEQFF. The DNA of the CDR3 is TGCAGTGCTAGAGAGGAATTAGCGGGAGGTAGTGAGCAGTTCTTC.

This chain links TRBV7-3 with TRBJ2-1; D gene unclear. The germline gives CDR1 SGHTA, CDR2 FQGTGA. This CDR3 spans 17 amino acids. Trimming removed 0 bases at V and 0 bases at J, with 12 bases between. The CDR3: CASSLTATQRSYNEQFF. The CDR3, as DNA: TGTGCCAGCAGCTTAACCGCTACTCAGCGCTCCTACAATGAGCAGTTCTTC.